Listed below are T cell receptor beta chains from one sample, sequenced in a study of blood T cell repertoires in COVID-19. TCRdb's copy holds only in-frame clones and misses some; the assay was immunoSEQ multiplex PCR. The table includes about 65,000 clones, around four fifths detected once. Sequencing was carried out using peripheral blood. These receptors all stem from a human donor in a cohort sampled during active COVID-19. Each CDR3 is given with its conserved first and last residue. D genes are given only for firm matches. Only part of the rows carry a size: once, few, many, or a class if the clone is expanded.

TRBJ1-4	NA	TRBV7-2	TRBD1	CASSPQTGGTEKLFF	TGTGCCAGCAGCCCCCAGACAGGGGGCACTGAAAAACTGTTTTTT
TRBJ2-2	NA	TRBV19	NA	CASSIAKISAGELFF	TGTGCCAGTAGTATAGCCAAAATTAGCGCCGGGGAGCTGTTTTTT
TRBJ2-6	NA	TRBV5-1	NA	CASTSAPGSGANVLTF	TGCGCCAGCACTTCGGCCCCAGGCTCTGGGGCCAACGTCCTGACTTTC
TRBJ1-5	once	TRBV19	TRBD1	CASSAKGAGGPTSNQPQHF	TGTGCCAGTAGTGCAAAAGGAGCAGGGGGACCGACTTCCAATCAGCCCCAGCATTTT
TRBJ1-6	once	TRBV7-2	NA	CASSLSAGVRNSPLHF	TGTGCCAGCAGCTTAAGTGCAGGGGTGCGTAATTCACCCCTCCACTTT
TRBJ2-5	NA	TRBV11-2	NA	CASSLVRGFGETQYF	TGTGCCAGCAGCTTAGTGCGGGGTTTCGGAGAGACCCAGTACTTC
TRBJ1-5	NA	TRBV6-2/TRBV6-3	NA	CASSSARSHQPQHF	TGTGCCAGCAGTTCCGCGAGGTCACATCAGCCCCAGCATTTT
TRBJ1-3	NA	TRBV7-8	NA	CASSVFSGNTIYF	TGTGCCAGCTCAGTATTCTCTGGAAACACCATATATTTT
TRBJ2-2	NA	TRBV2	NA	CASRNTPSAGELFF	TGTGCCAGCAGGAACACCCCTAGCGCCGGGGAGCTGTTTTTT
TRBJ1-5	few	TRBV6-5	NA	CASATGGQPQHF	TGTGCCAGCGCCACGGGGGGCCAGCCCCAGCATTTT
TRBJ1-5	few	TRBV7-2	TRBD1	CASSLGTGKGQPQHF	TGTGCCAGCAGCTTAGGGACAGGGAAAGGTCAGCCCCAGCATTTT
TRBJ2-5	NA	TRBV19	TRBD2	CASSTAGAGGPQETQYF	TGTGCCAGTAGTACCGCCGGGGCGGGGGGGCCCCAAGAGACCCAGTACTTC
TRBJ2-5	NA	TRBV30	NA	CAWSVQATQETQYF	TGTGCCTGGAGTGTACAGGCCACGCAAGAGACCCAGTACTTC
TRBJ2-3	few	TRBV2	TRBD1	CARESRDSDILTDTQYF	TGTGCCAGGGAATCTCGGGACAGCGATATACTCACAGATACGCAGTATTTT
TRBJ1-5	NA	TRBV19	NA	CASRQAGQPQHF	TGTGCCAGTAGACAAGCAGGTCAGCCCCAGCATTTT
TRBJ2-7	once	TRBV5-4	NA	CASSLRSAGKNEQYF	TGTGCCAGCAGTTTGAGGAGTGCAGGGAAAAACGAGCAGTACTTC
TRBJ2-5	NA	TRBV12-3/TRBV12-4	TRBD1	CASSVDRVETQYF	TGTGCCAGCAGTGTGGACAGGGTGGAGACCCAGTACTTC
TRBJ1-6	NA	TRBV18	NA	CASSPPVRGSHSPLHF	TGTGCCAGCTCACCACCGGTTCGGGGATCACATTCACCCCTCCACTTT
TRBJ2-1	NA	TRBV7-2	TRBD2	CASSLPVTSGGGNEQFF	TGTGCCAGCAGCTTGCCGGTGACCAGCGGGGGGGGAAATGAGCAGTTCTTC
TRBJ2-7	NA	TRBV29-1	TRBD1	CSVELGQGVQYF	TGCAGCGTTGAACTTGGACAGGGGGTACAGTACTTC
TRBJ2-1	NA	TRBV28	TRBD2	CASLTLWRGGYNEQFF	TGTGCCAGCCTCACATTGTGGCGGGGGGGTTACAATGAGCAGTTCTTC
TRBJ2-2	NA	TRBV6-6	TRBD2	CASSYSFGGTTGELFF	TGTGCCAGCAGTTACTCCTTCGGGGGGACCACCGGGGAGCTGTTTTTT
TRBJ1-6	NA	TRBV7-2	NA	CASSLDPRRGSPLHF	TGTGCCAGCAGCTTAGACCCGCGCCGGGGTTCACCCCTCCACTTT
TRBJ1-1	NA	TRBV6-6	NA	CASSSVGGLGTEAFF	TGTGCCAGCAGTTCCGTCGGGGGGCTGGGGACTGAAGCTTTCTTT
TRBJ1-1	NA	TRBV27	NA	CASSLFVSGVGTEAFF	TGTGCCAGCAGTTTATTCGTATCGGGGGTCGGGACTGAAGCTTTCTTT
TRBJ1-4	NA	TRBV7-6	NA	CASSLDEATNEKLFF	TGTGCCAGCAGCTTAGATGAGGCAACTAATGAAAAACTGTTTTTT
TRBJ2-5	NA	TRBV7-2	TRBD2	CASSPSRLAASGTQYF	TGTGCCAGCAGCCCCTCCCGACTAGCGGCGTCAGGGACCCAGTACTTC
TRBJ2-7	once	TRBV6-5	NA	CASSDSVETYEQYF	TGTGCCAGCAGTGACTCAGTAGAGACCTACGAGCAGTACTTC
TRBJ2-3	NA	TRBV7-2	TRBD2	CASSISGGAKDTQYF	TGTGCCAGCAGCATTAGCGGGGGGGCCAAAGATACGCAGTATTTT
TRBJ1-5	NA	TRBV6-2/TRBV6-3	NA	CASSYDFSNQPQHF	TGTGCCAGTAGTTACGACTTTAGCAATCAGCCCCAGCATTTT
TRBJ1-6	NA	TRBV19	NA	CASKGRGSNSPLHF	TGTGCCAGTAAGGGGCGTGGCAGCAATTCACCCCTCCACTTT
TRBJ2-2	NA	TRBV18	TRBD1	CASSLRQGNTGELFF	TGTGCCAGCTCACTGCGACAGGGGAACACCGGGGAGCTGTTTTTT
TRBJ1-3	NA	TRBV7-2	NA	CASSLQGNTIYF	TGTGCCAGCAGCTTACAGGGAAACACCATATATTTT
TRBJ2-3	NA	TRBV27	TRBD2	CASAPRAGGPGFGQYF	TGTGCCAGCGCCCCCCGGGCGGGGGGCCCTGGGTTCGGGCAGTATTTT